This is a list of T cell receptor beta chains from one sample in a study of blood T cell repertoires in COVID-19. TCRdb's table, derived via immunoSEQ multiplex PCR, lists solely in-frame clones and lacks some. The data show roughly 200,000 clones, with approximately 78% seen just once and under 3.5% held by the top ten. The material sequenced was peripheral blood. These receptors all stem from a woman of 80 years or more with active or convalescent COVID-19. Both conserved end residues are part of each CDR3. Each record gives: D gene, V gene, clone size, J gene, CDR3 protein, CDR3 DNA. A D gene is named only where the DNA matches it firmly. Clone size appears in some rows only: once, few, many, or a class for an expanded clone.

D gene: TRBD2
V gene: TRBV3-1/TRBV3-2
clone size: few
J gene: TRBJ2-1
CDR3 protein: CASSQVMATSGYNEQFF
CDR3 DNA: TGTGCCAGCAGCCAAGTAATGGCGACTAGCGGATACAATGAGCAGTTCTTC

D gene: NA
V gene: TRBV12-3/TRBV12-4
clone size: NA
J gene: TRBJ2-1
CDR3 protein: CASAGNEQFF
CDR3 DNA: TGTGCCAGCGCGGGGAATGAGCAGTTCTTC

D gene: NA
V gene: TRBV6-5
clone size: NA
J gene: TRBJ1-4
CDR3 protein: CASSSDRRGEKLFF
CDR3 DNA: TGTGCCAGCAGTTCCGACCGAAGGGGTGAAAAACTGTTTTTT

D gene: TRBD1
V gene: TRBV10-3
clone size: NA
J gene: TRBJ1-2
CDR3 protein: CAISSGQSYGYTF
CDR3 DNA: TGTGCCATCAGCTCGGGACAGAGCTATGGCTACACCTTC

D gene: NA
V gene: TRBV3-1/TRBV3-2
clone size: once
J gene: TRBJ1-6
CDR3 protein: CASSQDAGTLYNSPLHF
CDR3 DNA: TGTGCCAGCAGCCAAGATGCGGGGACGCTTTATAATTCACCCCTCCACTTT

D gene: TRBD2
V gene: TRBV7-6
clone size: NA
J gene: TRBJ2-2
CDR3 protein: CASSLGGYDGELFF
CDR3 DNA: TGTGCCAGCAGCTTGGGGGGGTATGACGGGGAGCTGTTTTTT

D gene: NA
V gene: TRBV3-1/TRBV3-2
clone size: NA
J gene: TRBJ2-5
CDR3 protein: CASSQQLTNQETQYF
CDR3 DNA: TGTGCCAGCAGCCAACAACTAACGAACCAAGAGACCCAGTACTTC

D gene: NA
V gene: TRBV6-5
clone size: NA
J gene: TRBJ1-5
CDR3 protein: CASRGTPLQPQHF
CDR3 DNA: TGTGCCAGCAGAGGGACACCTTTGCAGCCCCAGCATTTT

D gene: NA
V gene: TRBV6-5
clone size: few
J gene: TRBJ1-2
CDR3 protein: CATRRDSSNYGYTF
CDR3 DNA: TGTGCCACCCGTCGGGACTCCTCGAACTATGGCTACACCTTC

D gene: NA
V gene: TRBV30
clone size: NA
J gene: TRBJ2-7
CDR3 protein: CAWSLGRAYEQYF
CDR3 DNA: TGTGCCTGGAGCTTGGGCAGGGCCTACGAGCAGTACTTC

D gene: NA
V gene: TRBV30
clone size: NA
J gene: TRBJ2-7
CDR3 protein: CAWSAKKGGGSYEQYF
CDR3 DNA: TGTGCCTGGAGTGCCAAGAAGGGGGGGGGCTCCTACGAGCAGTACTTC

D gene: NA
V gene: TRBV9
clone size: NA
J gene: TRBJ2-3
CDR3 protein: CASSAMFGVSDTQYF
CDR3 DNA: TGTGCCAGCAGCGCTATGTTCGGGGTCTCAGATACGCAGTATTTT

D gene: TRBD1
V gene: TRBV30
clone size: NA
J gene: TRBJ2-1
CDR3 protein: CAWSLGQGAGQFF
CDR3 DNA: TGTGCCTGGAGTCTAGGACAGGGGGCTGGGCAGTTCTTC

D gene: TRBD2
V gene: TRBV14
clone size: NA
J gene: TRBJ2-1
CDR3 protein: CASSQPGGVNEQFF
CDR3 DNA: TGTGCCAGCAGCCAACCGGGGGGGGTCAATGAGCAGTTCTTC

D gene: NA
V gene: TRBV27
clone size: NA
J gene: TRBJ2-7
CDR3 protein: CVSSLSDGGPYEQYF
CDR3 DNA: TGTGTCAGCAGTTTATCAGACGGGGGACCCTACGAGCAGTACTTC

D gene: TRBD1
V gene: TRBV6-2/TRBV6-3
clone size: once
J gene: TRBJ1-5
CDR3 protein: CASSLDRDWQPQHF
CDR3 DNA: TGTGCCAGCAGTCTGGACAGGGATTGGCAGCCCCAGCATTTT

D gene: TRBD1
V gene: TRBV4-2
clone size: NA
J gene: TRBJ2-7
CDR3 protein: CASSQGSMDREAEQYF
CDR3 DNA: TGTGCCAGCAGCCAAGGATCGATGGACAGGGAGGCCGAGCAGTACTTC

D gene: TRBD1
V gene: TRBV29-1
clone size: few
J gene: TRBJ1-2
CDR3 protein: CSVGDRARGYTF
CDR3 DNA: TGCAGCGTTGGGGACAGGGCGCGGGGCTACACCTTC

D gene: TRBD2
V gene: TRBV9
clone size: NA
J gene: TRBJ2-2
CDR3 protein: CASSPRTSGGAANTGELFF
CDR3 DNA: TGTGCCAGCAGCCCCCGGACTAGCGGGGGAGCTGCGAACACCGGGGAGCTGTTTTTT

D gene: NA
V gene: TRBV4-2
clone size: few
J gene: TRBJ2-5
CDR3 protein: CASSRPGAEGETQYF
CDR3 DNA: TGTGCCAGCAGCCGTCCCGGGGCGGAGGGGGAGACCCAGTACTTC

D gene: TRBD2
V gene: TRBV5-1
clone size: NA
J gene: TRBJ2-5
CDR3 protein: CASSSSPGSGGETQYF
CDR3 DNA: TGCGCCAGCAGCTCCTCCCCGGGTAGCGGGGGTGAGACCCAGTACTTC

D gene: TRBD1
V gene: TRBV28
clone size: NA
J gene: TRBJ1-1
CDR3 protein: CASSFGTGGEAFF
CDR3 DNA: TGTGCCAGCAGTTTCGGGACAGGGGGAGAGGCTTTCTTT

D gene: NA
V gene: TRBV28
clone size: NA
J gene: TRBJ2-7
CDR3 protein: CASSPVDGREYF
CDR3 DNA: TGTGCCAGCAGCCCGGTGGATGGCAGGGAGTACTTC

D gene: NA
V gene: TRBV5-1
clone size: NA
J gene: TRBJ2-5
CDR3 protein: CASSFTGGAQYF
CDR3 DNA: TGCGCCAGCAGCTTCACCGGCGGGGCCCAGTACTTC